This T cell receptor beta chain is drawn from a study of OX40 agonist ivuxolimab in advanced cancers. Turning to the study itself: The diagnoses of dose-escalation patients were hepatocellular carcinoma, melanoma, renal cell or head and neck cancer. Study-wide results and limits: Several nonresponders also turned out to have low normalized T-cell clonal expansion.

Repertoires were generated with immunoSEQ multiplex PCR, while TCRdb's copy carries only in-frame clones and drops some. The table has about 26,000 clones, about four fifths seen once. Patients who had autoimmune disease history or got systemic immunosuppression were left out. CDR1 is MGHRA and CDR2 is YSYEKL in the germline V gene. This CDR3 region has 14 residues. The V and J ends lost 5 bases and 0 bases respectively, with 8 bases between them. On this clone itself: Antigen unknown.

The receptor comes from an adult with an advanced solid tumor such as melanoma, head and neck, liver or kidney cancer. Here the sequenced sample was CD4+ or CD8+ T cells sorted from blood, taken in a trial of the OX40 agonist ivuxolimab. The chain carries TRBV4-1 and TRBJ1-5; D remains unclear. This CDR3 reads CASSKVYSNQPQHF. CDR3 nucleotide sequence: TGCGCCAGCAGCAAGGTTTATAGCAATCAGCCCCAGCATTTT.